Below are 3 T cell receptor beta chains sequenced from a single sample in a study of T cells in localized non-small cell lung cancer. Sequencing used immunoSEQ multiplex PCR; TCRdb keeps in-frame clones, though not all of them. The sample includes some 4,000 clones, about 26% of them seen just once. This material consisted of lung tumor tissue, taken before any cancer treatment. The receptors were gathered from a woman aged 40-69 years with stage I lung adenocarcinoma.

This clone was counted only a few times. The genes are TRBV11-3 and TRBJ1-1, with a tentative D call TRBD1 (6 bases). The CDR3 sequence is 17 residues long. From germline, CDR1 is SGHNT and CDR2 YENEEA. V lost 4 bases and J lost 1, with 19 bases in between. CDR3 coding DNA: TGTGCCAGCAGCTCCAGTAGAGGGGGGACAAGGAACACTGAAGCTTTCTTT. Translating gives CASSSSRGGTRNTEAFF.

This chain uses TRBV11-3 with TRBJ1-3, with D maybe TRBD1 (6 bases). Germline CDR1 SGHNT, CDR2 YENEEA. CDR3 size: 16 residues. V was trimmed by 1 base and J by 3 bases, leaving 13 bases between them. CDR3 DNA sequence: TGTGCCAGCAGCTTAGTCAGTAGGGGGGTTGGAAACACCATATATTTT. Translated: CASSLVSRGVGNTIYF.

The chain recombines TRBV14 with TRBJ2-3, with TRBD2 matching 8 bases. The CDR3 sequence is 16 residues long. V gave up 4 bases and J gave up 3 bases; unmatched junction bases: 9. Germline V gene sequence: CDR1 SGHDN, CDR2 FVKESK. Written as DNA, the CDR3 is TGTGCCAGCAGCCGCTTAAGCGGGAGTAGGACAGATACGCAGTATTTT. Amino acids: CASSRLSGSRTDTQYF.